The clone carrying this T cell receptor (beta chain) was seen once. Its antigen is currently unknown. Indicated treatment: approximately 18 received Ad26.COV2.S at low or high dose, single or two shots; several received placebo; per-sample allocation not given. Samples were taken on day 63 after the first vaccine or placebo injection. Donation was by an adult aged 18-55 years who was in Boston. This sample is part of a study of Ad26.COV2.S vaccination and SARS-CoV-2 variants. Study in general: Donor got 5x10^10 or 1x10^11 viral particles of Ad26.COV2.S. General study findings and limits: Greater spike-specific TCR breadth was seen in vaccine recipients than in placebo recipients.

Generated by immunoSEQ multiplex PCR, the TCRdb table keeps only in-frame clones and is missing some. The table shows some 480,000 clones, with approximately 90% occurring only once. The V segment lost 4 bases and the J segment 4 bases; nucleotides outside the gene matches: 2. This CDR3 has 14 amino acids. CDR1 is MNHEY, CDR2 SMNVEV, per germline (reference sequence). This TCR derives from a person aged 18-65 years who received the Ad26.COV2.S COVID-19 vaccine or a placebo. The V gene is TRBV27, the J gene TRBJ2-7, with 12 bases that match TRBD1. The sequenced sample was peripheral blood, obtained in a trial of Ad26.COV2.S vaccine versus placebo. The CDR3 DNA is TGTGCCAGCAGTTCGGGACAGGGGGCGTACGAGCAGTACTTC. Amino acid sequence: CASSSGQGAYEQYF.